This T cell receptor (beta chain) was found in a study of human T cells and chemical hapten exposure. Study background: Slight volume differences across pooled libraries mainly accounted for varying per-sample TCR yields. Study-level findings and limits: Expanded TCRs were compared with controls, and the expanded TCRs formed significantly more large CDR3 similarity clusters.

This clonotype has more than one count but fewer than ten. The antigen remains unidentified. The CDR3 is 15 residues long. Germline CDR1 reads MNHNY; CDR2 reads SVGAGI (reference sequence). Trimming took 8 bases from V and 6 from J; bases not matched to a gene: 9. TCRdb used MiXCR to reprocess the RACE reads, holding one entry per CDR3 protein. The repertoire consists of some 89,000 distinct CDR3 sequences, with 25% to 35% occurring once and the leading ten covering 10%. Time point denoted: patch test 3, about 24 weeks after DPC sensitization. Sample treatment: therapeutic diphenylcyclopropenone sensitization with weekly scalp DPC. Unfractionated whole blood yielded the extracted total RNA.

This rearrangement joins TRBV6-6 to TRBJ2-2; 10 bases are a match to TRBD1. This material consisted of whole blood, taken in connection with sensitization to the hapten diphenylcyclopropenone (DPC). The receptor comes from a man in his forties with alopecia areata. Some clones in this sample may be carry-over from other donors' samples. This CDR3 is CASLRQGATAGELFF. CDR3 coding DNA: TGTGCCAGCCTTCGACAGGGGGCTACGGCCGGGGAGCTGTTTTTT.